The source of this TCR beta chain is a study of OX40 agonist ivuxolimab in advanced cancers. Whole-study results and caveats: Normalized T-cell clonal expansion was also low in some nonresponders.

This CDR3 spans 14 amino acids. Trimming at V came to 3 bases and at J to 5 bases, leaving 7 bases not matched to a gene. Germline assignment: CDR1 LNHDA and CDR2 SQIVND (reference sequence). Repertoires were generated with immunoSEQ multiplex PCR, while TCRdb's copy carries only in-frame clones and drops some. Altogether 40,000 to 50,000 clones are present, 70% to 90% being singletons, with the ten largest covering approximately 0.62%. Notes on this clone: Its matching antigen is unknown.

The chain joins TRBV19 to TRBJ2-7; 7 bases match TRBD1. The source of this sequence is an adult with an advanced solid tumor such as melanoma, head and neck, liver or kidney cancer. The source was CD4+ or CD8+ T cells sorted from blood, collected in a trial of the OX40 agonist ivuxolimab. The DNA for the CDR3 is TGTGCCAGTAGTATTGGCAGGGGGTTGGACGAGCAGTACTTC. It yields the protein CASSIGRGLDEQYF.